This paragraph covers one TCR beta chain sequence. What this receptor recognizes is not known. Base quality data are lacking; no much larger clone is found one base away. Using the deep immunoSEQ assay, multiplex PCR amplified TCR CDR3 regions from genomic DNA. Extracted genomic DNA from each cell subset was spread evenly across all wells of several immunoSEQ 96-well plates, with each plate serving as a replicate. Each replicate PCR for unsorted PBMC received roughly 300 ng genomic DNA, equal to approximately 30,000 T cell genomes. Genomic DNA from unsorted PBMC was sequenced over ten immunoSEQ deep assay plates. Purified libraries were measured with a Qubit 3.0 fluorometer, size-checked on a Bioanalyzer 2100, and measured again with the KAPA Library Quantification kit. Each immunoSEQ 96-well plate was sequenced on its own single-read 150-cycle Illumina NextSeq 550 flow cell. The study's own analysis went as follows. Because the immunoSEQ output held only junctional sequences and lacked quality scores, the filtering could not match the filtering applied to full-length reads. Sequences were annotated with PyIR, a Python wrapper for IgBLAST v1.9, and V/J genes and CDR3 were assigned using IMGT germline references. Reads with weak V/J assignments (E-value above 1e-6), missing CDR3, stop codons, out-of-frame junctions, or ambiguous translated residues were removed. V3J clonotypes were defined as sequences sharing an identical inferred V gene, J gene, and CDR3 amino acid sequence. The percentage overlap between two repertoires was calculated by dividing the number of shared unique clonotypes by the size of the smaller repertoire. RTK rarefaction, the Chao1 estimator, and Recon v2.1 estimates of unobserved clonotypes were used to assess repertoire richness. The immuneACCESS repertoire file appears here via TCRdb, limited to in-frame rearrangements. These files lack a portion of the clones; in checked studies, under half of the deficit traces to unresolved V genes, and the cause of the others is not known. Clone size and V and J calls were adopted from that table, with D and trimming inferred from the DNA. Across this sample there are nearly 500,000 clones, with around 78% seen only once. Clones ranked in the top ten supply 10% to 15% of the sample.

Unmatched junction bases come to 2, with V trimmed by 2 bases and J by 4 bases. The CDR3, from cysteine to phenylalanine, totals 13 residues. Only the CDR3 DNA stays, 39 bases, in frame from base 1. For CDR1 and CDR2, the germline V gene (reference sequence) lists WNHNN and SYGVQD. This sample was included in a study of shared clonotypes between healthy human individuals (TCRdb year 2020). Broadly, across the study: The cohort included a few men and a couple of women between 18 and 49 years of age. To estimate repertoire size and how much clonotype sharing occurs between individuals, the study deeply sequenced the blood TCR repertoires of several healthy adults. Between about 0.9 and 8.9 billion PBMCs per donor were obtained by leukapheresis. Different laboratories and diverse techniques were used to prepare libraries and sequence TCR repertoires, to increase sequencing depth and limit assay-specific biases. Overall results and qualifications from the work: Sampling was restricted to blood, and TCR repertoires in tissue are likely to differ from TCR repertoires in blood. Because the study included only a small number of donors, the genetic and exposure-history diversity represented was limited. Pairwise subsampling led to the expectation that sequencing depth would affect the degree of clonotype sharing among donors.

Healthy HIV-negative adults with no recently reported acute infections or vaccinations were included as donors. Every donor was a Caucasian adult living in Nashville, Tennessee, USA. For unsorted samples, 84 million or so PBMCs were counted, and genomic DNA was extracted using the QIAamp DNA Blood Mini kit. Blood was collected by leukapheresis, and PBMCs were isolated by Ficoll-Histopaque density gradient centrifugation and then cryopreserved in liquid nitrogen vapor phase. The sequencing input was PBMCs. The sequence derives from a woman between 40 and 55 years old in good health. Some clones in this sample may be carry-over from other donors' samples. Rearrangement joined TRBV10-1 to TRBJ2-7; TRBD1 fits 7 bases in the junction. The DNA is TGCGCCAGCAGTGAGGCCAGGGGGTACGAGCAGTACTTC. This gives the protein CASSEARGYEQYF.